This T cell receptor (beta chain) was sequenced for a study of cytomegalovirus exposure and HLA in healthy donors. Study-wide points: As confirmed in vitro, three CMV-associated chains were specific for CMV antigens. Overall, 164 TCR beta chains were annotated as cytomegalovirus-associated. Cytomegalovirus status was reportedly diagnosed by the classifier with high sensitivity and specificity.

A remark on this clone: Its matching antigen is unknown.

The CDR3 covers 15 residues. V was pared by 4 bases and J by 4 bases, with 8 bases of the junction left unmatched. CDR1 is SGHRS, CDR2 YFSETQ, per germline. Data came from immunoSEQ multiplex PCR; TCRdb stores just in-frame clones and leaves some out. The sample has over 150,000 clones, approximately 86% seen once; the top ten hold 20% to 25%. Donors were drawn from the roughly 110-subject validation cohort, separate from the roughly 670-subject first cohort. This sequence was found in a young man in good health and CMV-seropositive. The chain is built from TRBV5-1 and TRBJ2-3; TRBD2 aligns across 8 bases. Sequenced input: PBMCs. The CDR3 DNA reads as TGCGCCAGCAGCCCGGGGACTAGTGGCGCAGATACGCAGTATTTT. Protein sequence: CASSPGTSGADTQYF.